These 18 T cell receptor beta chains were all obtained from the same sample, sequenced in a study of memory CD4+ T cells and cytomegalovirus serostatus. The sort gate was single viable CD3+CD4+CD8-CD45RO+ cells for memory CD4+ T cells. Some clones are missing from TCRdb's copy, which holds only in-frame ones; the method was immunoSEQ multiplex PCR. The profile shows some 46,000 clones, roughly 80% of them singletons. The sample consisted of memory CD4+ T cells from blood. These receptor sequences come from an adult in good health and CMV-seronegative.

For the CDR3, the DNA is TGTGCCAGCAGCTTAGGAGGGAGCTATGGCTACACCTTC. Translated: CASSLGGSYGYTF. The chain employs TRBV7-8 and TRBJ1-2; D remains unclear. The CDR3 length is 13 residues. CDR1 SGHVS and CDR2 FQNEAQ come from the germline V gene. Trimming shortened V by 1 base and J by 4 bases, and 7 bases separated the two germline ends.

This clone was seen only a few times. The V call is TRBV4-1, the J call TRBJ2-1, with TRBD2 as a possible D gene (7 bases). Per germline, CDR1 MGHRA and CDR2 YSYEKL. V was cut by 5 bases and J by 8 bases, with 22 bases left in between. The CDR3 runs 16 residues. The CDR3 protein is CASSAINGGGRDEQFF. The CDR3 region has the DNA TGCGCCAGCAGCGCGATTAATGGGGGGGGCCGCGATGAGCAGTTCTTC.

The CDR3 DNA follows: TGTGCCAGCAGTTCGCCCGGCAGTAATGAAAAACTGTTTTTT. Protein product: CASSSPGSNEKLFF. This chain joins TRBV28 and TRBJ1-4; no firm D call. CDR3 length: 14 residues. The V and J ends lost 4 bases and 4 bases respectively, with 10 bases between them. Germline V gene lookup returns CDR1 MDHEN and CDR2 SYDVKM.

The chain uses TRBV7-9 and TRBJ2-5, with TRBD2 matching over 13 bases. Germline CDR1 and CDR2: SEHNR and FQNEAQ (reference sequence). This CDR3 is 18 amino acids long. J lost 0 bases, V lost 2 bases, and 6 bases had no gene match. The CDR3 sequence is CASSLYLGLAGDQETQYF. The DNA for the CDR3 is TGTGCCAGCAGCTTATACCTCGGACTAGCGGGGGACCAAGAGACCCAGTACTTC.

This clone was found a few times. Here the CDR3 reads CASPAALCAEAFF. The CDR3 bases are TGTGCTAGTCCGGCGGCACTTTGCGCTGAAGCTTTCTTT. The chain has TRBV12-5 and TRBJ1-1, with D uncertain. V was pared by 8 bases and J by 6 bases, with 16 bases between. This CDR3 comprises 13 residues. Germline-derived CDR1 and CDR2 are LGHNT and FRNRAP.

This clone was detected once. V is TRBV6-5 and J is TRBJ2-7; TRBD2 is a possible D gene (7 bases). Trimming took off 10 bases at V and 4 bases at J, with 17 bases between the two ends. Germline V CDR1 and CDR2: MNHEY, SVGAGI. This CDR3 has 13 amino acids. The CDR3: CATTRGGGYEQYF. The CDR3 DNA sequence: TGTGCCACGACAAGGGGGGGCGGGTACGAGCAGTACTTC.

The genes are TRBV11-2 and TRBJ2-7, with 7 bases identical to TRBD2. Per the germline V gene, CDR1 is SGHAT and CDR2 is FQNNGV. V shed 0 bases and J 4 bases; nucleotides not matched to a gene: 6. The CDR3 spans 15 residues. As DNA, the CDR3 is TGTGCCAGCAGCTTAGATAAGGTCGGGGGGTACGAGCAGTACTTC. This codes for CASSLDKVGGYEQYF.

This clone has just one count. This chain links TRBV18 with TRBJ2-7, with D unresolved. The CDR3 spans 14 residues. V was cut by 0 bases and J by 6 bases, with 12 bases left in between. Germline CDR1 and CDR2: KGHSH and LQKENI. CDR3: CASSPPWVSGEQYF. The CDR3 DNA is TGTGCCAGCTCACCACCGTGGGTGTCGGGCGAGCAGTACTTC.

This clone appeared a single time. The chain couples TRBV7-2 to TRBJ1-1; a weak D match, TRBD1 (5 bases). Germline CDR1 reads SGHTA; CDR2 reads FQGNSA. The germline V and J ends were trimmed by 0 bases and 5 bases, with 13 bases remaining between them. The CDR3 extends over 15 amino acids. CDR3 sequence: CASSLAGGSSTEAFF. Here the CDR3 DNA reads TGTGCCAGCAGCTTAGCCGGGGGAAGTAGTACTGAAGCTTTCTTT.

The chain combines TRBV7-2 with TRBJ1-4; a weak D match, TRBD1 (5 bases). Germline CDR1 SGHTA, CDR2 FQGNSA. There are 15 residues in the CDR3. Deletions cut 0 bases from V and 7 bases from J, with 12 bases between. CDR3 in amino acids: CASSLAVTAGEKLFF. The CDR3 DNA is TGTGCCAGCAGCTTAGCGGTGACAGCGGGTGAAAAACTGTTTTTT. Full variable domain (outside the CDR3, taken from reference TRBV7-2 and TRBJ1-4): GAGVSQSPSNKVTEKGKDVELRCDPISGHTALYWYRQSLGQGLEFLIYFQGNSAPDKSGLPSDRFSAERTGGSVSTLTIQRTQQEDSAVYLCASSLAVTAGEKLFFGSGTQLSVL.

This rearrangement joins TRBV4-2 to TRBJ2-4, with a possible D match to TRBD2 (6 bases). The CDR3 runs 15 residues. V was shortened by 6 bases and J by 4 bases, with 16 bases between the two germline ends. Per germline, CDR1 LGHNA and CDR2 YNFKEQ. This CDR3 reads CASRRSLLAKNIQYF. CDR3 nucleotides: TGTGCCAGCAGACGCTCGCTACTAGCAAAAAACATTCAGTACTTC.

The chain is built from TRBV10-3 and TRBJ2-5, with 8 nucleotides matching TRBD1. With V trimmed by 9 bases and J by 5 bases, 5 bases remained unmatched. CDR1 and CDR2 from the germline V gene are ENHRY and SYGVKD. The CDR3 runs 12 residues. The chain's CDR3 is CAIGDRGETQYF. CDR3 bases: TGTGCCATTGGCGACAGGGGCGAGACCCAGTACTTC.

The chain links TRBV6-5 to TRBJ1-2; 10 nucleotides match TRBD1. Germline V gives CDR1 MNHEY, CDR2 SVGAGI. The CDR3 contains 15 residues. With V trimmed by 6 bases and J by 7 bases, 11 bases remained unmatched. The CDR3 region has the DNA TGTGCCAGCAGAAATTCGGACAGGGGGGTCGCTGGCTACACCTTC. This encodes CASRNSDRGVAGYTF.

The chain recombines TRBV5-1 with TRBJ1-1, with 10 positions matching TRBD1. This CDR3 has 15 residues. V was clipped by 0 bases and J by 2 bases; unmatched bases: 1. Per germline, CDR1 SGHRS and CDR2 YFSETQ. CDR3 DNA: TGCGCCAGCAGCTTGGGGACAGGGGGAAACACTGAAGCTTTCTTT. This sequence encodes CASSLGTGGNTEAFF. The full variable domain, in which reference TRBV5-1 and TRBJ1-1 provide the parts outside the CDR3, is KAGVTQTPRYLIKTRGQQVTLSCSPISGHRSVSWYQQTPGQGLQFLFEYFSETQRNKGNFPGRFSGRQFSNSRSEMNVSTLELGDSALYLCASSLGTGGNTEAFFGQGTRLTVV.

This clone was seen a few times. The chain is built from TRBV7-2 and TRBJ1-1, with TRBD1 matching 7 bases. In germline, CDR1 is SGHTA, CDR2 FQGNSA. The V and J ends lost 5 bases and 5 bases, in that order; junction bases with no gene match: 11. The CDR3 covers 15 residues. CDR3 region: CASSPGQVYSTEAFF. For the CDR3, the DNA is TGTGCCAGCAGCCCCGGACAGGTTTATAGTACTGAAGCTTTCTTT.

The chain is built from TRBV5-1 and TRBJ1-6, with TRBD1 as a possible D gene (6 bases). This CDR3 region has 12 residues. Germline lookup yields CDR1 SGHRS and CDR2 YFSETQ. V lost 8 bases to trimming and J lost 7 bases, with 10 bases between them. CDR3 sequence (DNA): TGCGCCAGTCATACAGGGAATTCACCCCTCCACTTT. Amino acids: CASHTGNSPLHF.

The chain carries TRBV7-2 and TRBJ1-4, with D unresolved. Trimming left V 2 bases short and J 8 bases short, with 9 bases between. Germline loops: CDR1 SGHTA, CDR2 FQGNSA. The CDR3 sequence is 13 residues long. Here the CDR3 reads CASSLRNTEKLFF. The CDR3 DNA is TGTGCCAGCAGCTTACGTAATACGGAAAAACTGTTTTTT.

The rearrangement joins TRBV27 to TRBJ2-7; 7 bases match TRBD1. The CDR3 consists of 15 residues. Germline V gives CDR1 MNHEY, CDR2 SMNVEV (reference sequence). V trimming: 5 bases; J trimming: 5 bases; junction bases outside the gene matches: 12. As DNA, the CDR3 is TGTGCCAGCAGTCCCCAAGACAGGGCCCTAGACGAGCAGTACTTC. This codes for CASSPQDRALDEQYF.